Listed here are 25 T cell receptor beta chains from one sample, sequenced in a study of CXCR3-negative and CXCR3-positive naive CD8 T cells. UMI-labeled 5' RACE yielded the TRB cDNA libraries. Reprocessing the 5' RACE reads, TCRdb reports a single entry for every CDR3 protein and omits DNA. In all, the sample yields approximately 45,000 distinct CDR3 sequences. The sample was memory CD8+ T cells from blood. The receptors come from a human donor in good health. Some clones in this sample may be carry-over from other donors' samples.

This rearrangement joins TRBV29-1 to TRBJ2-1. The CDR3 covers 13 residues. The germline gives CDR1 SQVTM, CDR2 ANQGSEA. CDR3 in amino acids: CSVDPGLGNEQFF.

J is TRBJ2-7 and V is TRBV7-9; checking the TCRdb D call of TRBD1 is not possible without DNA. The length of the CDR3 is 13 residues. CDR1 and CDR2 from the germline V gene are SEHNR and FQNEAQ (reference sequence). The CDR3 sequence: CASSFDRAYEQYF.

The CDR3 is CASMLDYSYEQYF. The genes are TRBV2 and TRBJ2-7; lacking DNA, the TRBD2 call made by TCRdb goes unchecked. Germline V gives CDR1 SNHLY, CDR2 FYNNEI. CDR3 length equals 13 residues.

The V and J genes are TRBV15 and TRBJ2-6. Germline V gene lookup returns CDR1 LNHNV and CDR2 YYDKDF (reference sequence). This CDR3 has 16 residues. The chain's CDR3 is CATSSRRTSGANVLTF.

The chain employs TRBV4-1 and TRBJ1-4. Germline CDR1 and CDR2: MGHRA and YSYEKL. The CDR3 has 13 amino acids. CDR3 region: CASSQVFGEKLFF.

The chain combines TRBV6-5 with TRBJ2-7. CDR1 MNHEY and CDR2 SVGAGI come from the germline V gene. The CDR3 contains 13 residues. CDR3 residues: CASSYSPSGEQYF.

This sequence joins TRBV4-3 and TRBJ1-6; TCRdb outputs TRBD1, but without DNA this stays unchecked. CDR3 size: 15 residues. The germline V gene encodes CDR1 LGHNA and CDR2 YSLEER. CDR3: CASSQQTGEFSPLHF.

This sequence joins TRBV15 and TRBJ2-1; there is no DNA to check the TCRdb D call of TRBD1. CDR1 LNHNV and CDR2 YYDKDF come from the germline V gene (reference sequence). The CDR3 is 15 residues long. The CDR3 protein is CATRASAGVLAEQFF.

CDR3 region: CASSLWTSGSSSYEQYF. The V gene is TRBV28, the J gene TRBJ2-7; there is no DNA to check the TCRdb D call of TRBD2. This CDR3 region has 17 residues. The germline gives CDR1 MDHEN, CDR2 SYDVKM.

The chain uses TRBV7-9 and TRBJ2-7. CDR3 length: 13 residues. Germline-derived CDR1 and CDR2 are SEHNR and FQNEAQ (reference sequence). The CDR3 loop is CASSLTSGVEQYF.

The V and J genes are TRBV6-4 and TRBJ2-2; the D gene TCRdb calls, TRBD1, cannot be checked with no DNA. From germline, CDR1 is MRHNA and CDR2 SNTAGT. This CDR3 contains 14 residues. CDR3: CASSEGGDNGELFF.

The V call is TRBV7-9, the J call TRBJ2-1; TCRdb indicates TRBD2, and absent DNA this call remains unverified. The CDR3 consists of 15 residues. CDR1 and CDR2 (germline): SEHNR, FQNEAQ (reference sequence). The CDR3 loop reads CASSLNLAGLNEQFF.

The gene calls are TRBV28 and TRBJ2-7. Germline V gene sequence: CDR1 MDHEN, CDR2 SYDVKM. CDR3 length: 13 residues. CDR3 protein: CASSVDITYEQYF.

This clonotype is identified as large from frequency. V is TRBV29-1 and J is TRBJ1-1; with no DNA, the TCRdb D assignment of TRBD1 cannot be verified. Germline V gene sequence: CDR1 SQVTM, CDR2 ANQGSEA. The CDR3 contains 13 residues. Here the CDR3 reads CSVEQGGHTEAFF. Looking up the rest from reference TRBV29-1 and TRBJ1-1 gives the full variable domain: SAVISQKPSRDICQRGTSLTIQCQVDSQVTMMFWYRQQPGQSLTLIATANQGSEATYESGFVIDKFPISRPNLTFSTLTVSNMSPEDSSIYLCSVEQGGHTEAFFGQGTRLTVV.

V is TRBV28 and J is TRBJ2-5; TCRdb lists TRBD2, though no DNA is available to test this call. The germline gives CDR1 MDHEN, CDR2 SYDVKM. This CDR3 region has 14 residues. The CDR3 sequence is CASSGTGHQETQYF.

The chain carries TRBV6-2 or TRBV6-3 and TRBJ2-6. The germline CDR1 and CDR2 sequences are MNHEY and SVGEGT. The CDR3 contains 14 residues. This chain's CDR3 is CASSYDSGANVLTF.

The J gene is TRBJ2-7, the V gene TRBV14; absent DNA, TCRdb's TRBD1 call cannot be checked. CDR3 length: 14 residues. The germline CDR1 and CDR2 sequences are SGHDN and FVKESK. The CDR3 here is CASNPGTGMLEQYF.

The V gene is TRBV7-8, the J gene TRBJ1-5; there is no DNA to check the TCRdb D call of TRBD1. The CDR3 is 15 amino acids. Germline CDR1 reads SGHVS; CDR2 reads FQNEAQ. This CDR3 is CASSLWGAGNQPQHF.

This CDR3 reads CSAPTLAERGDTQYF. The chain joins TRBV29-1 to TRBJ2-3; TCRdb selects TRBD2, and the lack of DNA leaves this call unchecked. The CDR3 loop spans 15 amino acids. Germline lookup yields CDR1 SQVTM and CDR2 ANQGSEA.

The rearrangement uses TRBV6-2 or TRBV6-3 and TRBJ1-1; the TRBD1 assignment by TCRdb is unverifiable without DNA. Germline V gene lookup returns CDR1 MNHEY and CDR2 SVGEGT. This CDR3 has 15 residues. This CDR3 reads CASSPGQGEVTEAFF.

The J gene is TRBJ2-2, the V gene TRBV7-9. Germline V gives CDR1 SEHNR, CDR2 FQNEAQ (reference sequence). CDR3 length equals 14 residues. The CDR3 loop is CASSHVSNTGELFF.

The V call is TRBV28, the J call TRBJ2-3; TCRdb's D call, TRBD1, is unchecked because there is no DNA. CDR1 is MDHEN and CDR2 is SYDVKM in the germline V gene. The CDR3 contains 21 residues. Here the CDR3 reads CASSLFSIFGGLNRVSDTQYF.

The rearrangement uses TRBV12-3 or TRBV12-4 and TRBJ2-2; the TRBD2 assignment by TCRdb is unverifiable without DNA. CDR3 length equals 17 residues. CDR3 amino acids: CASSLTIQRETTGELFF.

The chain couples TRBV20-1 to TRBJ1-2. Germline loops: CDR1 DFQATT, CDR2 SNEGSKA (reference sequence). The CDR3 runs to 12 residues. CDR3 residues: CSASGVSYGYTF.

CDR3 protein: CASKVRQGGYEQYF. V is TRBV6-5 and J is TRBJ2-7; the D gene TCRdb calls, TRBD1, cannot be checked with no DNA. Germline lookup yields CDR1 MNHEY and CDR2 SVGAGI. The CDR3 covers 14 residues.